This TCR beta chain was retrieved from a study of T cells in tuberculosis. Study as a whole: IGRA-negative adolescents, IGRA-positive adolescents with latent tuberculosis and adults with active tuberculosis formed this South African cohort. Overall study results and limits: Active tuberculosis patients had shorter CDR3-alpha; the beta difference was nonsignificant. GMM-specific TCRs were nearer to active tuberculosis alpha repertoires, suggesting expansion.

Germline CDR1 reads WSHSY; CDR2 reads SAAADI. V was pared by 4 bases and J by 4 bases, with 14 bases between. This CDR3 is 15 amino acids long. Latent tuberculosis screening used tuberculin skin test and IGRA at entry. A word on this clone: Its antigen is currently unknown.

The protocol was immunoSEQ multiplex PCR, while the TCRdb copy is restricted to in-frame clones and leaves out a portion. The sample consists of 38,000 or so clones, roughly 96% of them appearing once. The source of this sequence is a donor aged 10-29 years with latent tuberculosis or without tuberculosis infection. What was sequenced was PBMCs. The genes are TRBV10-2 and TRBJ1-5; TRBD1 is a possible D gene (6 bases). The CDR3 DNA reads TGCGCCAGCAGTGCTACAGGGAAAGGTAATCAGCCCCAGCATTTT. Translating gives CASSATGKGNQPQHF.